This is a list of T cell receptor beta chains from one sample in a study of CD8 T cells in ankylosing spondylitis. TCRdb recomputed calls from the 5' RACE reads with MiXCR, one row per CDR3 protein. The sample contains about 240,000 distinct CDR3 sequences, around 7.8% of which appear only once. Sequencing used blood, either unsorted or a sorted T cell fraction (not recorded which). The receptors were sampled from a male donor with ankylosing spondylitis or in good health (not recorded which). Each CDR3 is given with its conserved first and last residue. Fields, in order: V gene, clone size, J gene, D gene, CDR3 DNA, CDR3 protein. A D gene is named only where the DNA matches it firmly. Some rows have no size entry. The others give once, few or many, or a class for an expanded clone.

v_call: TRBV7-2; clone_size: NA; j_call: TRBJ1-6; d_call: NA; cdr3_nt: TGTGCCAGCAGCCAAGGGCACACAGTGAATTCACCCCTCCACTTT; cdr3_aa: CASSQGHTVNSPLHF
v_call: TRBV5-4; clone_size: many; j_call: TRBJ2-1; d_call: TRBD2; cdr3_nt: TGTGCCAGCAGCTTGGAGGCGGGAGCGTACAATGAGCAGTTCTTC; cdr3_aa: CASSLEAGAYNEQFF
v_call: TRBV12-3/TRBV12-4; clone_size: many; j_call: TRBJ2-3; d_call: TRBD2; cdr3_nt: TGTGCCAGCAGTTTAGCGACTAGCGGGAGGAAAGTGCGAGATACGCAGTATTTT; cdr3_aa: CASSLATSGRKVRDTQYF
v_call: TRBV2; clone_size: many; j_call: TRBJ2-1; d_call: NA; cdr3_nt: TGTGCCAGCAGACTATCTAAATCGTCCTTATCCCATAAAAGCTCCTACAATGAGCAGTTCTTC; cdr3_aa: CASRLSKSSLSHKSSYNEQFF
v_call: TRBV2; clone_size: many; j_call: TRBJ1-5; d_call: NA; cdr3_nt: TGTGCCAGCAATGGTGGGGACAGCAATCAGCCCCAGCATTTT; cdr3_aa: CASNGGDSNQPQHF
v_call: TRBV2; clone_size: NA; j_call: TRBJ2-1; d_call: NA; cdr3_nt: TGTGCCGGAAACCGACTAGAGAACAATGAGCAGTTCTTC; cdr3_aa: CAGNRLENNEQFF
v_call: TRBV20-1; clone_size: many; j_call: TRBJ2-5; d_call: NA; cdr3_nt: TGCAGTGCTCTGTCGGGGTCGTACCAAGAGACCCAGTACTTC; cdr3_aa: CSALSGSYQETQYF
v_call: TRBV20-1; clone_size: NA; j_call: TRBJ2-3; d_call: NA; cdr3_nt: TGCAGTGCTAGAGTCCTCGGCGATACGCAGTATTTT; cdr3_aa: CSARVLGDTQYF
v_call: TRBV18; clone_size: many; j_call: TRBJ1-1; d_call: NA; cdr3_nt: TGTGCCAGCGTTCGGGGGGGGAGTAACACTGAAGCTTTCTTT; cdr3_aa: CASVRGGSNTEAFF
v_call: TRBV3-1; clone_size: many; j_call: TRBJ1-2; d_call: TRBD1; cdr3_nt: TGTGCCAGCAGCCAAGATGGACAGGGCCTGCTCTATGGCTACACCTTC; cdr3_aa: CASSQDGQGLLYGYTF
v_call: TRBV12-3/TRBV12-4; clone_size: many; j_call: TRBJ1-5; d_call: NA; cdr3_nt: TGTGCCAGCAGTTTAGCCTCATATAGCAATCAGCCCCAGCATTTT; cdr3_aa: CASSLASYSNQPQHF
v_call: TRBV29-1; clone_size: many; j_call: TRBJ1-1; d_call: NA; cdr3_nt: TGCAGCGTTGAAGAAACCAAGACAGCTAACACTGAAGCTTTCTTT; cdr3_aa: CSVEETKTANTEAFF